This T cell receptor beta chain emerged from a study of T cell responses to AZD1222 COVID-19 vaccine. From germline, CDR1 is MDHEN and CDR2 SYDVKM. Trimming left V 8 bases short and J 2 bases short, with 12 bases between. The CDR3 is made up of 13 amino acids. A note on this clone: Its specificity is not known.

Study results and limitations: All repertoire sampling was performed exclusively after the peak T cell response.

Clones were sequenced by immunoSEQ multiplex PCR, and TCRdb holds only the in-frame ones, with some missing. The sample has 250,000 to 300,000 clones; roughly 93% are singletons. This chain joins TRBV28 and TRBJ1-1; D possibly corresponds to TRBD1 (5 bases). This TCR derives from an adult who received the AZD1222 COVID-19 vaccine. The starting material was peripheral blood, obtained 28 days after the second AZD1222 dose. The chain's CDR3 is CASDGAANTEAFF. CDR3 nucleotides: TGTGCCAGCGACGGGGCAGCCAACACTGAAGCTTTCTTT.